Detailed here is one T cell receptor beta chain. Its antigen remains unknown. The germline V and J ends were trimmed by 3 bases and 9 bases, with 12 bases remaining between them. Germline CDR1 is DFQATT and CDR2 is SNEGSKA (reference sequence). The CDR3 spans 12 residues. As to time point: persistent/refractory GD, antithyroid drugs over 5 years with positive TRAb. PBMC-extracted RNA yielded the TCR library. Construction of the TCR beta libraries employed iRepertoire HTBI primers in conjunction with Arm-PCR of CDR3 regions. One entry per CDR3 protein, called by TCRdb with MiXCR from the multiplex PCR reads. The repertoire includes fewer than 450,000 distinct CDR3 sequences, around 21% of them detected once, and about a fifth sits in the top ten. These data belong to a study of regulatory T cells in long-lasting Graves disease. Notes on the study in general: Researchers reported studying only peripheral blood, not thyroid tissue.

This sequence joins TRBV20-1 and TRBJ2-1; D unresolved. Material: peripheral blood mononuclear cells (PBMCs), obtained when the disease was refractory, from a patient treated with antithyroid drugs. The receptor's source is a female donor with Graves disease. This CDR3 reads CSARGPPSEQFF. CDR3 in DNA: TGCAGTGCTAGGGGCCCCCCGAGTGAGCAGTTCTTC.